These 16 T cell receptor beta chains share one sample of origin, sequenced in a study of T cell responses to AZD1222 COVID-19 vaccine. Produced via immunoSEQ multiplex PCR; TCRdb's table is partial and in-frame only. Found here are some 140,000 clones, roughly 87% of them singletons; the top ten hold 9.5%. Sequenced here: peripheral blood, sampled 28 days after the second AZD1222 dose. Every receptor here comes from an adult who received the AZD1222 COVID-19 vaccine.

V and J are TRBV12-3 or TRBV12-4 and TRBJ1-1, with D unresolved. The CDR3 is 12 amino acids. V shed 3 bases and J shed 1 base, with 3 bases lying between them. Here the CDR3 reads CASSFQNTEAFF. As DNA, the CDR3 is TGTGCCAGCAGTTTTCAGAACACTGAAGCTTTCTTT.

In DNA, the CDR3 is TGTGCCAGCTCCCCAGGGAACACCGGGGAGCTGTTTTTT. It is translated as CASSPGNTGELFF. V and J are TRBV18 and TRBJ2-2, with D unresolved. Germline CDR1 is KGHSH and CDR2 is LQKENI. With 6 bases removed from V and 1 base from J, the gap between germline ends came to 6 bases. The CDR3 runs to 13 residues.

The rearrangement links TRBV28 to TRBJ2-5; 7 nucleotides agree with TRBD1. CDR1 is MDHEN, CDR2 SYDVKM, per germline. The CDR3 is 14 residues long. With 8 bases clipped from V and 5 bases from J, the junction kept 11 bases outside the gene matches. In nucleotides, the CDR3 is TGTGCCAGCGAATCAGGGGGTTCTAGTGAGACCCAGTACTTC. This encodes CASESGGSSETQYF.

This clone was found a few times. This sequence joins TRBV12-3 or TRBV12-4 and TRBJ1-1, with unresolved D. Trimming stripped 6 bases from V and 6 bases from J, with 11 bases between. The CDR3 spans 12 residues. The CDR3 bases are TGTGCCAGCAGGCCCCTGACTCCTGAAGCTTTCTTT. It codes for CASRPLTPEAFF.

This rearrangement joins TRBV4-3 to TRBJ2-7, with a possible D match to TRBD2 (6 bases). Germline values: CDR1 LGHNA, CDR2 YSLEER. Between the trimmed V and J ends, which lost 0 bases and 4 bases, there was a span of 7 bases. This CDR3 has 13 amino acids. Here the CDR3 DNA reads TGCGCCAGCAGCCAAGATGGGGGGTACGAGCAGTACTTC. Residues: CASSQDGGYEQYF.

The chain has TRBV2 and TRBJ1-4, with unresolved D. This CDR3 is built from 15 residues. Germline CDR1 is SNHLY and CDR2 is FYNNEI. V was clipped by 6 bases and J by 0 bases, with 11 bases between them. CDR3 amino acids: CASRTQTATNEKLFF. DNA for the CDR3: TGTGCCAGCAGGACCCAAACTGCAACTAATGAAAAACTGTTTTTT.

The V gene is TRBV11-3, the J gene TRBJ2-2; the D gene could be TRBD1 or TRBD2 (6 bases each). Germline V CDR1 and CDR2: SGHNT, YENEEA. The CDR3 runs 17 residues. Between the trimmed V and J ends, which lost 5 bases and 4 bases, there was a span of 20 bases. The CDR3 DNA reads as TGTGCCAGCAGCCCAGTGCACGGGGGCTTTGGCACCGGGGAGCTGTTTTTT. Translated: CASSPVHGGFGTGELFF.

The chain couples TRBV18 to TRBJ2-7; D is ambiguous. This CDR3 spans 14 amino acids. Per the germline V gene, CDR1 is KGHSH and CDR2 is LQKENI. V was trimmed by 2 bases and J by 7 bases, leaving 15 bases between them. The CDR3 spells CASSPGNGAREQYF. The CDR3 DNA reads as TGTGCCAGCTCACCAGGGAATGGTGCGAGGGAGCAGTACTTC.

The rearrangement uses TRBV19 and TRBJ2-2, with 13 bases aligning to TRBD2. CDR1 is LNHDA, CDR2 SQIVND, per germline (reference sequence). V gave up 7 bases and J gave up 4 bases; unmatched junction bases: 9. This CDR3 has 17 residues. CDR3 coding DNA: TGTGCCAGTACCAAAACTAGCGGGAGGGCGGGCACCGGGGAGCTGTTTTTT. Protein product: CASTKTSGRAGTGELFF.

This chain links TRBV21-1 with TRBJ1-6. TRBV21-1 is a recognized pseudogene. CDR3 size: 15 residues. The CDR3 DNA follows: TGTGCCAGCATTAGGGCCGACCTAGGGAATTCACCCCTCCACTTT. Its protein product is CASIRADLGNSPLHF.

V gene TRBV27 combines with J gene TRBJ1-6; 8 bases are shared with TRBD1. Trimming removed 3 bases from V and 8 bases from J; junction bases left unmatched: 3. Germline CDR1 reads MNHEY; CDR2 reads SMNVEV (reference sequence). There are 14 residues in the CDR3. The chain's CDR3 is CASSLTGDHSPLHF. The CDR3 DNA sequence: TGTGCCAGCAGTTTGACAGGGGACCATTCACCCCTCCACTTT.

The V and J genes are TRBV5-1 and TRBJ1-1; D is ambiguous. Germline V gene sequence: CDR1 SGHRS, CDR2 YFSETQ. V lost 7 bases and J 0 bases, leaving 16 bases between the germline ends. The CDR3 has 15 residues. The CDR3, as DNA: TGCGCCAGCGCTTATTCCGTACCGATGAACACTGAAGCTTTCTTT. Translation gives CASAYSVPMNTEAFF.

The V and J genes are TRBV10-1 and TRBJ2-3, with 9 bases matching TRBD2. CDR3 length: 16 residues. Germline assignment: CDR1 WNHNN and CDR2 SYGVQD (reference sequence). The V segment lost 4 bases and the J segment 6 bases; nucleotides outside the gene matches: 11. This CDR3 reads CASSGKAGGRGDTQYF. CDR3 in DNA: TGCGCCAGCAGTGGGAAAGCGGGGGGCCGTGGGGATACGCAGTATTTT.

The J gene is TRBJ1-1, the V gene TRBV19; possible D gene TRBD1, 5 bases. Trimming shortened V by 3 bases and J by 0 bases, and 14 bases separated the two germline ends. Per the germline V gene, CDR1 is LNHDA and CDR2 is SQIVND (reference sequence). The CDR3 has 16 amino acids. The CDR3 is CASSMFPQVLNTEAFF. The CDR3 DNA sequence: TGTGCCAGTAGTATGTTCCCACAGGTACTGAACACTGAAGCTTTCTTT. The variable domain in full, with the rest retrieved from reference TRBV19 and TRBJ1-1, is DGGITQSPKYLFRKEGQNVTLSCEQNLNHDAMYWYRQDPGQGLRLIYYSQIVNDFQKGDIAEGYSVSREKKESFPLTVTSAQKNPTAFYLCASSMFPQVLNTEAFFGQGTRLTVV.

This chain links TRBV6-5 with TRBJ2-7; 9 bases match TRBD1. The germline gives CDR1 MNHEY, CDR2 SVGAGI. J lost 0 bases, V lost 6 bases, and 3 bases had no gene match. The CDR3 has 14 amino acids. CDR3 sequence: CASSRDRVSYEQYF. CDR3 sequence (DNA): TGTGCCAGCAGCAGGGACAGGGTCTCCTACGAGCAGTACTTC.

In the case of this clone: Other DNA variants within this sample encode the same CDR3. The chain has TRBV2 and TRBJ2-5; no clear D. In germline, CDR1 is SNHLY, CDR2 FYNNEI. The CDR3 sequence is 11 residues long. The V gene lost 4 bases and the J gene lost 5 bases, with 5 bases spanning the gap. In nucleotides, the CDR3 is TGTGCCAGCAGTGGCTGGGAGACCCAGTACTTC. This codes for CASSGWETQYF.